This TCR beta chain emerged from a study of T cells after yellow fever vaccination. The overall study: Researchers used SMART-Seq v4 Ultra Low Input to prepare fractions that had low cell numbers.

A note on this clonotype: As yet, its antigen is unknown.

Study results and limitations: Post-booster reappearance was seen for most primary-vaccination clones (around 97% CD4, roughly 88% CD8). A small proportion of clonotypes was detected in both the CD4 and CD8 compartments.

From the 5' RACE reads, TCRdb called clonotypes with MiXCR, one entry per CDR3 protein. The top ten hold roughly a sixth of the sample, which has under 700,000 distinct CDR3 sequences, roughly a sixth seen once. The CDR3 runs 13 residues. Germline V gene data show CDR1 as MNHEY and CDR2 as SVGEGT. V was clipped by 2 bases and J by 11 bases, with 15 bases between them. This receptor was identified in a man between 18 and 29 years old who received the YFV17D yellow fever vaccine. This chain joins TRBV6-2 or TRBV6-3 and TRBJ1-1, with a weak D call TRBD1 (5 bases). This specimen consisted of PBMCs, obtained 5 to 6 days after the first yellow fever vaccination. CDR3 in DNA: TGTGCCAGCAGTTACGGTCCTGGGGGAGAGGCTTTCTTT. It translates to CASSYGPGGEAFF.